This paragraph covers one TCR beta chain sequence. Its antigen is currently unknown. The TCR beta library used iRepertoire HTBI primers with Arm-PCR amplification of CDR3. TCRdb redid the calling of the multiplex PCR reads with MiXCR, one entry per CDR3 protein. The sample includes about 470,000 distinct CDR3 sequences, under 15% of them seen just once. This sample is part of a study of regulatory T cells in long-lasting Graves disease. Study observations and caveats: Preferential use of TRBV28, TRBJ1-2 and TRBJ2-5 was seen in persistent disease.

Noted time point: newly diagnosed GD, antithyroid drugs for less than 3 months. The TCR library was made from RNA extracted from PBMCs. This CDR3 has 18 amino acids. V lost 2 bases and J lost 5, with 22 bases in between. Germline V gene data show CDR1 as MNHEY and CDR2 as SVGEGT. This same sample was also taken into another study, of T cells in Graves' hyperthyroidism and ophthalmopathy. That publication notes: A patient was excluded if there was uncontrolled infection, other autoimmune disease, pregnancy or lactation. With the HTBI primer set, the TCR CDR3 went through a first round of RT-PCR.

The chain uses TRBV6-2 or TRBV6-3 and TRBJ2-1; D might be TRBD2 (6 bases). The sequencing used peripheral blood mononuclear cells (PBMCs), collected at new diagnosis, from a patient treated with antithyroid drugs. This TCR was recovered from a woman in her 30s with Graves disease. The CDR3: CASSYGSWVAAPNNEQFF. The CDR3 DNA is TGTGCCAGCAGTTACGGATCGTGGGTAGCGGCCCCCAACAATGAGCAGTTCTTC.